Listed below are T cell receptor beta chains from one sample, sequenced in a study of circulating CD8 cells and anti-PD-1 response in melanoma. In TCRdb, the reads were re-called with MiXCR into one record per CDR3 protein. The sample data list fewer than 12 distinct CDR3 sequences. This sample comprised CD8+ T cells from PBMCs, obtained at baseline or after one month of anti-PD-1 therapy (not recorded which). The origin of the receptors is a human donor with melanoma. Both conserved end residues are part of each CDR3. Fields, in order: D gene, CDR3 length, J gene, clone size, V gene, CDR3 protein, CDR3 DNA. A D gene is named only where the DNA matches it firmly. The size field is filled for only some rows; it gives once, few, many or a size class.

d_gene: .; len: 13; j_gene: TRBJ2-3; abundance: few; v_gene: TRBV5-4; CDR3aa: CASSLTSSDTQYF; CDR3nt: TGTGCCAGCAGCTTAACGTCCTCAGATACGCAGTATTTT
d_gene: .; len: 14; j_gene: TRBJ2-1; abundance: hyperexpanded; v_gene: TRBV7-3; CDR3aa: CASSPGTGEVEQFF; CDR3nt: TGTGCCAGCAGCCCCGGGACCGGGGAGGTGGAGCAGTTCTTC
d_gene: .; len: 15; j_gene: TRBJ1-2; abundance: hyperexpanded; v_gene: TRBV2; CDR3aa: CASSELRGGGAGYTF; CDR3nt: TGTGCCAGCAGCGAACTGAGGGGCGGGGGCGCTGGCTACACCTTC
d_gene: .; len: 16; j_gene: TRBJ2-5; abundance: .; v_gene: TRBV27; CDR3aa: CASSSSLSGPGKTQYF; CDR3nt: TGTGCCAGCAGTTCATCACTCTCCGGGCCAGGGAAAACCCAGTACTTC
d_gene: .; len: 15; j_gene: TRBJ2-5; abundance: .; v_gene: TRBV25-1; CDR3aa: CASTPATGNRETQYF; CDR3nt: TGTGCCAGCACACCCGCGACAGGCAACAGAGAGACCCAGTACTTC